This passage covers 26 T cell receptor beta chains from one sample sequenced in a study of cytomegalovirus exposure and HLA in healthy donors. The PCR used 60 Vbeta and 13 Jbeta primers. Sequencing was performed with immunoSEQ multiplex PCR; in TCRdb, only in-frame clones are kept and a portion is missing. The sample has approximately 130,000 clones; around 77% are singletons. The sequenced sample was PBMCs. These TCRs come from a man aged 50-60 years in good health and CMV-seronegative.

The rearrangement joins TRBV30 to TRBJ2-2, with D possibly matching TRBD1 (5 bases). Per the germline V gene, CDR1 is GTSNPN and CDR2 is SVGIG (reference sequence). The CDR3 is 13 residues long. Trimming took off 0 bases at V and 6 bases at J, with 8 bases between the two ends. CDR3 DNA sequence: TGTGCCTGGAGTGTACCCAGGGCCGGGGAGCTGTTTTTT. Translated, it gives CAWSVPRAGELFF.

The gene calls are TRBV6-4 and TRBJ2-7; D is unresolved. V gave up 5 bases and J gave up 2 bases, with 10 bases separating them. The CDR3 spans 13 residues. Germline V CDR1 and CDR2: MRHNA, SNTAGT. As DNA, the CDR3 is TGTGCCAGCAGTCCCGCAGAGGCCTACGAGCAGTACTTC. Translation gives CASSPAEAYEQYF.

This clone was counted a few times. This chain joins TRBV13 and TRBJ2-7; 10 bases align to TRBD2. The germline gives CDR1 PRHDT, CDR2 FYEKMQ (reference sequence). CDR3 length: 15 residues. After removal of 4 bases from V and 5 bases from J, the junction contained 8 bases not matched to a gene. The CDR3 sequence is CASSSPGLAYNEQYF. As DNA, the CDR3 is TGTGCCAGCAGCTCTCCGGGACTAGCGTATAACGAGCAGTACTTC.

This clone showed up just once. V gene TRBV2 combines with J gene TRBJ2-3, with D maybe TRBD2 (6 bases). V lost 8 bases, J lost 1 base, and 19 bases lay in between. The CDR3 sequence is 16 residues long. Germline V gives CDR1 SNHLY, CDR2 FYNNEI. The CDR3 sequence is CASQGRRGERTDTQYF. The CDR3 nucleotides are TGTGCCAGCCAGGGAAGGAGGGGCGAGCGCACAGATACGCAGTATTTT.

The CDR3 DNA sequence: TGTGCCAGCAGTGAAGCGGGTTACAGGGGGCTAACTGAAGCTTTCTTT. It specifies CASSEAGYRGLTEAFF. The chain carries TRBV6-1 and TRBJ1-1; 9 bases are shared with TRBD1. J was trimmed by 5 bases and V by 0 bases; bases with no gene match: 7. Germline assignment: CDR1 MNHNS and CDR2 SASEGT. The CDR3 contains 16 residues.

The rearrangement uses TRBV15 and TRBJ2-1; 9 positions agree with TRBD2. The V gene's germline CDR1 is LNHNV and CDR2 YYDKDF (reference sequence). Losses at the gene ends were 0 bases for V and 3 bases for J; bases not matched to a gene: 12. The CDR3 length is 19 residues. CDR3 loop: CATSRDSRGLAQYYNEQFF. The CDR3 DNA reads TGTGCCACCAGCAGAGATAGCCGTGGACTAGCGCAATACTACAATGAGCAGTTCTTC.

The chain employs TRBV19 and TRBJ2-1, with 8 bases that match TRBD1. With V trimmed by 5 bases and J by 11 bases, 8 bases remained unmatched. This CDR3 has 13 amino acids. Germline V gene data show CDR1 as LNHDA and CDR2 as SQIVND (reference sequence). In nucleotides, the CDR3 is TGTGCCAGTAGTCCTCCCGGACAGGGCAAGCAGTTCTTC. Translated, it gives CASSPPGQGKQFF.

The chain employs TRBV29-1 and TRBJ2-1; 8 bases align to TRBD1. With V trimmed by 2 bases and J by 7 bases, 4 bases remained unmatched. The CDR3 totals 13 residues. Germline V gene data show CDR1 as SQVTM and CDR2 as ANQGSEA. In DNA, the CDR3 is TGCAGCGTTGAACGGACAGGGCGGAATGAGCAGTTCTTC. Its translation: CSVERTGRNEQFF.

This clone has just a few counts. The chain employs TRBV28 and TRBJ1-5, with 9 bases that match TRBD1. The ends lost 3 bases at V and 2 bases at J; junction bases unmatched: 14. The CDR3 sequence is 19 residues long. Looked up from germline, CDR1 is MDHEN and CDR2 is SYDVKM. CDR3 DNA sequence: TGTGCCAGCAGTTTTTCCGGGACAGGGTTTCGCGTTGGCAATCAGCCCCAGCATTTT. Its translation: CASSFSGTGFRVGNQPQHF. Filled out from reference TRBV28 and TRBJ1-5, the complete variable domain reads DVKVTQSSRYLVKRTGEKVFLECVQDMDHENMFWYRQDPGLGLRLIYFSYDVKMKEKGDIPEGYSVSREKKERFSLILESASTNQTSMYLCASSFSGTGFRVGNQPQHFGDGTRLSIL.

This chain uses TRBV28 with TRBJ1-1; TRBD1 agrees at 8 bases. The J segment lost 7 bases and the V segment lost 8 bases, leaving 6 bases of the junction unmatched. The germline V gene has CDR1 MDHEN and CDR2 SYDVKM. The CDR3 sequence is 12 residues long. This CDR3 is CASGQGASEAFF. The CDR3 region has the DNA TGTGCCAGCGGCCAGGGGGCAAGTGAAGCTTTCTTT.

This clone was counted a single time. CDR3 in DNA: TGCAGCGTTAGGACTGGGAGGGCGGCTGAGCAGTTCTTC. This translates into CSVRTGRAAEQFF. The rearrangement links TRBV29-1 to TRBJ2-1; 7 nucleotides align to TRBD2. Germline loops: CDR1 SQVTM, CDR2 ANQGSEA. After removal of 5 bases from V and 9 bases from J, the junction contained 10 bases not matched to a gene. The CDR3 spans 13 residues.

This chain connects TRBV12-5 to TRBJ2-3; TRBD1 agrees at 7 bases. Trimming at V came to 6 bases and at J to 1 base, leaving 4 bases not matched to a gene. The CDR3 sequence is 14 residues long. Germline CDR1 is LGHNT and CDR2 is FRNRAP. CDR3 residues: CASGRDSGTDTQYF. The CDR3 coding sequence is TGTGCTAGTGGACGGGACAGTGGCACAGATACGCAGTATTTT.

V gene TRBV28 combines with J gene TRBJ1-2; possible D gene TRBD1, 5 bases. This CDR3 contains 12 residues. The germline V and J ends were trimmed by 8 bases and 6 bases, with 13 bases remaining between them. Germline V gene data show CDR1 as MDHEN and CDR2 as SYDVKM. The CDR3 coding sequence is TGTGCCAGCTCCGGGGGAGTACATGGCTACACCTTC. Translation: CASSGGVHGYTF.

Regarding this clone: One end of the junction does not line up with germline, which may come from a read error. V is TRBV19 and J is TRBJ2-7; 7 nucleotides line up with TRBD1. Germline V gene data show CDR1 as LNHDA and CDR2 as SQIVND (reference sequence). CDR3 length: 12 residues. The CDR3 bases are TGTGCCAGTAGTATAGGACAGGGTTTGAAGATCTTC. Its translation is CASSIGQGLKIF.

The chain employs TRBV7-2 and TRBJ2-7; 8 nucleotides align to TRBD2. With 4 bases clipped from V and 3 bases from J, the junction kept 8 bases outside the gene matches. The CDR3 is 15 amino acids. CDR1 and CDR2 (germline): SGHTA, FQGNSA. CDR3 coding DNA: TGTGCCAGCAGCTCGGGAGCGGGAGTACTCTACGAGCAGTACTTC. Encoded protein: CASSSGAGVLYEQYF.

This clone was seen once. The genes are TRBV6-6 and TRBJ2-7, with 9 nucleotides matching TRBD1. The CDR3 loop spans 15 amino acids. The V gene's germline CDR1 is MNHNY and CDR2 SVGAGI (reference sequence). V was pared by 2 bases and J by 6 bases, with 8 bases of the junction left unmatched. CDR3 DNA sequence: TGTGCCAGCAGTTACAGGGGACAGGGCCCGGGCGAGCAGTACTTC. This gives the protein CASSYRGQGPGEQYF.

V gene TRBV5-4 combines with J gene TRBJ2-5; 15 nucleotides match TRBD2. V shed 0 bases, J shed 2 bases, and the junction held 5 bases outside the gene matches. There are 18 residues in the CDR3. Germline CDR1 SGHNT, CDR2 YYREEE (reference sequence). DNA of the CDR3: TGTGCCAGCAGCTTGGGACGGACTAGCGGGAGGGTTCAAGAGACCCAGTACTTC. Amino acid sequence: CASSLGRTSGRVQETQYF.

The genes are TRBV6-5 and TRBJ2-2; D perhaps matches TRBD2 (7 bases). Looked up from germline, CDR1 is MNHEY and CDR2 is SVGAGI. V shed 6 bases and J shed 2 bases, with 13 bases lying between them. CDR3 length equals 15 residues. CDR3 protein: CASRTAGANTGELFF. The CDR3 coding sequence is TGTGCCAGCAGAACCGCGGGGGCCAACACCGGGGAGCTGTTTTTT.

A note on this clone: A clone one base away is much larger, so this may be a read error. V is TRBV7-6 and J is TRBJ2-7, with 9 bases aligning to TRBD2. The ends lost 4 bases at V and 0 bases at J; junction bases unmatched: 1. Germline CDR1 is SGHVS and CDR2 is FNYEAQ. CDR3 size: 14 residues. The CDR3 loop is CASSWTSDSYEQYF. In DNA, the CDR3 is TGTGCCAGCAGCTGGACTAGCGACTCCTACGAGCAGTACTTC.

This clone was seen a single time. The CDR3 loop reads CASSEYGGGSGEKLFF. DNA for the CDR3: TGTGCCAGCAGTGAATATGGAGGGGGCAGCGGTGAAAAACTGTTTTTT. This sequence joins TRBV25-1 and TRBJ1-4; 7 bases agree with TRBD1. This CDR3 comprises 16 residues. J was trimmed by 7 bases and V by 0 bases; bases with no gene match: 8. The V gene's germline CDR1 is MGHDK and CDR2 SYGVNS.

The rearrangement uses TRBV30 and TRBJ2-2; D possibly corresponds to TRBD1 (6 bases). Germline-derived CDR1 and CDR2 are GTSNPN and SVGIG (reference sequence). The CDR3 is made up of 15 amino acids. Trimming removed 2 bases from V and 1 base from J, with 11 bases in between. CDR3 loop: CAWSRGTLNTGELFF. CDR3 nucleotides: TGTGCCTGGAGTAGGGGGACATTGAACACCGGGGAGCTGTTTTTT.

The chain uses TRBV11-2 and TRBJ1-1; no firm D call. CDR3 length: 13 amino acids. V lost 1 base, J lost 4 bases, and 7 bases lay in between. Germline V gene lookup returns CDR1 SGHAT and CDR2 FQNNGV. In DNA form, the CDR3 reads TGTGCCAGCAGCTTAGTGCGAGGCACTGAAGCTTTCTTT. It specifies CASSLVRGTEAFF.

The rearrangement joins TRBV28 to TRBJ2-5, with D possibly matching TRBD2 (7 bases). Looked up from germline, CDR1 is MDHEN and CDR2 is SYDVKM. The CDR3 sequence is 13 residues long. The V end lost 7 bases, the J end lost 5 bases, and 14 bases lay between the germline ends. The CDR3 loop reads CASTKGGRETQYF. CDR3 bases: TGTGCCAGCACCAAGGGGGGGAGGGAGACCCAGTACTTC. The full variable domain, rest sourced from reference TRBV28 and TRBJ2-5, is DVKVTQSSRYLVKRTGEKVFLECVQDMDHENMFWYRQDPGLGLRLIYFSYDVKMKEKGDIPEGYSVSREKKERFSLILESASTNQTSMYLCASTKGGRETQYFGPGTRLLVL.

This clone was recorded once. The chain has TRBV5-1 and TRBJ2-5; D possibly corresponds to TRBD2 (6 bases). Matching the DNA end better, TRBJ2-7 makes the J call doubtful. CDR1 SGHRS and CDR2 YFSETQ come from the germline V gene. The CDR3 totals 14 residues. The CDR3 sequence: CASLLGRRSYEQYF. CDR3 coding DNA: TGCGCCAGCCTCCTGGGGAGGCGCTCCTACGAGCAGTACTTC.

The table lists this clone with a count of one. The rearrangement links TRBV2 to TRBJ2-3, with 9 bases lining up with TRBD2. CDR1 SNHLY and CDR2 FYNNEI come from the germline V gene. This CDR3 is built from 17 residues. Trimming removed 6 bases from V and 4 bases from J; junction bases left unmatched: 14. This CDR3 reads CASSPPSGGRAADTQYF. As DNA, the CDR3 is TGTGCCAGCAGCCCGCCATCGGGCGGGAGGGCCGCAGATACGCAGTATTTT.

The chain has TRBV7-2 and TRBJ1-2, with TRBD1 matching over 7 bases. CDR3 size: 14 residues. J gave up 5 bases and V 5 bases, and 8 bases lay outside the gene matches. Germline V gene lookup returns CDR1 SGHTA and CDR2 FQGNSA. For the CDR3, the DNA is TGTGCCAGCAGCCAACAGGGGTCGAGTTATGGCTACACCTTC. Protein sequence: CASSQQGSSYGYTF.